These T cell receptor beta chains were read from a single sample in a study of blood T cell repertoires in COVID-19. Clones were read by immunoSEQ multiplex PCR, and TCRdb kept only the in-frame ones, dropping some. The sample records 150,000 or so clones, around 89% being singletons. Sequencing was done on a sample of PBMCs or T cells enriched from blood (not recorded which). These receptors were obtained from a woman in her thirties with acute COVID-19. Both conserved end residues are part of each CDR3. A D gene is named only where the DNA matches it firmly. Expanded clones are given a class, and other clones once, few, many or no size at all.

clone size	D gene	V gene	J gene	CDR3 protein	CDR3 DNA
once	TRBD1	TRBV25-1	TRBJ1-2	CASSEGGTGSLNYGYTF	TGTGCCAGCAGTGAAGGGGGGACAGGGTCTCTTAACTATGGCTACACCTTC
once	TRBD2	TRBV7-8	TRBJ2-3	CASSVGLAGSPADTQYF	TGTGCCAGCAGCGTGGGACTAGCGGGATCCCCTGCGGATACGCAGTATTTT
-	-	TRBV7-9	TRBJ1-1	CASSLEEVNTEAFF	TGTGCCAGCAGCTTGGAGGAGGTCAACACTGAAGCTTTCTTT
-	-	TRBV7-2	TRBJ1-2	CASSSLGGGYTF	TGTGCCAGCAGCTCCCTCGGAGGAGGCTACACCTTC
-	TRBD1	TRBV19	TRBJ2-4	CASSTGQNLAKNIQYF	TGTGCCAGTAGTACGGGACAGAATCTAGCCAAAAACATTCAGTACTTC
few	TRBD1	TRBV7-2	TRBJ2-5	CASSLGLDRGKETQYF	TGTGCCAGCAGCTTAGGGCTTGACAGGGGGAAAGAGACCCAGTACTTC
-	-	TRBV19	TRBJ1-3	CASSRSGQFSPGNTIYF	TGTGCCAGTAGTAGGTCTGGCCAGTTTTCTCCCGGAAACACCATATATTTT
-	-	TRBV29-1	TRBJ2-7	CSVETVPYGGEQYF	TGCAGCGTTGAGACAGTTCCGTATGGGGGGGAGCAGTACTTC
-	-	TRBV28	TRBJ1-5	CASSLYNQPQHF	TGTGCCAGCAGTTTGTACAATCAGCCCCAGCATTTT
few	TRBD1	TRBV28	TRBJ1-4	CASSRDRASTNEKLFF	TGTGCCAGCAGCCGAGACAGGGCTTCAACTAATGAAAAACTGTTTTTT
-	-	TRBV14	TRBJ2-2	CASSQEGLVEELFF	TGTGCCAGCAGCCAAGAGGGGCTCGTCGAGGAGCTGTTTTTT
-	TRBD1	TRBV4-3	TRBJ1-5	CASSQDGGTGRYPQHF	TGCGCCAGCAGCCAAGATGGGGGGACAGGGCGTTATCCCCAGCATTTT
-	TRBD1	TRBV19	TRBJ1-6	CASSVDRESPLHF	TGTGCCAGTAGTGTCGACAGGGAATCACCCCTCCACTTT
-	TRBD2	TRBV9	TRBJ2-5	CASSAQLTSSGQETQYF	TGTGCCAGCAGCGCCCAGCTGACTAGTAGCGGGCAAGAGACCCAGTACTTC
-	TRBD1	TRBV29-1	TRBJ1-1	CSVEVRRTGGNTEAFF	TGCAGCGTTGAAGTTCGGAGGACAGGAGGGAACACTGAAGCTTTCTTT
-	-	TRBV3-1/TRBV3-2	TRBJ1-5	CASSPKGGYQPQHF	TGTGCCAGCAGCCCCAAGGGGGGGTATCAGCCCCAGCATTTT
-	TRBD2	TRBV7-8	TRBJ2-1	CASSWGPGTSGYNEQFF	TGTGCCAGCAGCTGGGGACCCGGGACTAGCGGTTACAATGAGCAGTTCTTC
-	-	TRBV19	TRBJ2-3	CASRYGTRGVDTQYF	TGTGCCAGTCGCTACGGGACGCGGGGCGTGGATACGCAGTATTTT
-	-	TRBV12-3/TRBV12-4	TRBJ2-7	CASSSGRNYEQYF	TGTGCCAGCAGTTCGGGGAGGAACTACGAGCAGTACTTC
-	TRBD1	TRBV6-5	TRBJ1-5	CASRQGNNQPQHF	TGTGCCAGCCGACAGGGGAACAATCAGCCCCAGCATTTT
-	-	TRBV2	TRBJ1-3	CASSGIGGTHSGNTIYF	TGTGCCAGCAGTGGTATAGGAGGGACCCACTCTGGAAACACCATATATTTT
-	-	TRBV7-2	TRBJ2-7	CASSLFLGANEQYF	TGTGCCAGCAGCCTATTCTTGGGGGCGAACGAGCAGTACTTC
few	-	TRBV28	TRBJ1-2	CASSFPGGNYGYTF	TGTGCCAGCAGTTTTCCGGGGGGCAATTATGGCTACACCTTC
-	-	TRBV7-8	TRBJ2-7	CASSFGTAHYEQYF	TGTGCCAGCAGCTTCGGGACTGCCCACTACGAGCAGTACTTC
few	TRBD2	TRBV5-1	TRBJ2-1	CASSLVVAGGARAEQFF	TGCGCCAGCAGCTTGGTTGTGGCGGGAGGGGCTCGGGCTGAGCAGTTCTTC
-	-	TRBV10-3	TRBJ1-3	CATAGIGNTIYF	TGTGCCACCGCAGGGATAGGAAACACCATATATTTT
few	-	TRBV9	TRBJ2-2	CASSFGRGTGELFF	TGTGCCAGCAGCTTCGGGAGAGGCACCGGGGAGCTGTTTTTT
-	-	TRBV4-2	TRBJ2-7	CASSQARGMAYEQYF	TGTGCCAGCAGCCAAGCGCGGGGTATGGCATACGAGCAGTACTTC
-	TRBD2	TRBV20-1	TRBJ2-7	CSASRPSGSQQYF	TGCAGTGCTAGTCGGCCTAGCGGGAGCCAGCAGTACTTC
-	-	TRBV27	TRBJ2-1	CASSPVQGYEQFF	TGTGCCAGCAGTCCAGTACAGGGCTATGAGCAGTTCTTC
-	TRBD2	TRBV29-1	TRBJ2-3	CSVSGSGSSADTQYF	TGCAGCGTGAGTGGTAGCGGGAGTTCAGCAGATACGCAGTATTTT
-	TRBD1	TRBV5-1	TRBJ2-7	CASSNRQGSYEQYF	TGCGCCAGCAGCAACCGACAGGGCTCCTACGAGCAGTACTTC
-	TRBD1	TRBV29-1	TRBJ1-5	CSVARGSDQPQHF	TGCAGCGTCGCCAGGGGGTCTGATCAGCCCCAGCATTTT
-	-	TRBV7-2	TRBJ1-1	CASSLGQSTGAFF	TGTGCCAGCAGCTTAGGACAGTCCACGGGAGCTTTCTTT
-	-	TRBV19	TRBJ2-1	CASSIDLETGGNEQFF	TGTGCCAGTAGTATAGATCTCGAGACAGGAGGTAATGAGCAGTTCTTC
-	TRBD1	TRBV24-1	TRBJ1-2	CATSDRDREGYTF	TGTGCCACCAGCGACCGGGACAGGGAGGGCTACACCTTC
-	-	TRBV6-1	TRBJ2-5	CASSEVRETQYF	TGTGCCAGCAGTGAAGTGAGAGAGACCCAGTACTTC
-	TRBD1	TRBV19	TRBJ2-2	CATAGTDNTGELFF	TGTGCCACCGCCGGGACAGATAACACCGGGGAGCTGTTTTTT
-	-	TRBV9	TRBJ1-1	CASSTQGGTTEAFF	TGTGCCAGCAGCACTCAAGGAGGGACCACTGAAGCTTTCTTT
-	TRBD2	TRBV18	TRBJ2-5	CASSPFGLAGPIQETQYF	TGTGCCAGCTCACCCTTTGGGCTAGCGGGTCCAATTCAAGAGACCCAGTACTTC
-	-	TRBV6-4	TRBJ1-5	CASSADQPQHF	TGTGCCAGCAGTGCAGATCAGCCCCAGCATTTT
-	TRBD2	TRBV28	TRBJ2-1	CASTLAGGLNEQFF	TGTGCCAGCACTCTAGCGGGAGGCCTCAATGAGCAGTTCTTC
-	TRBD1	TRBV6-5	TRBJ1-4	CASSYGQGGEKLFF	TGTGCCAGCAGTTACGGACAGGGTGGGGAAAAACTGTTTTTT
-	TRBD1	TRBV5-6	TRBJ1-2	CASSLAYRGAYGYTF	TGTGCCAGCAGCTTGGCATACAGGGGAGCCTATGGCTACACCTTC
-	TRBD2	TRBV5-1	TRBJ2-5	CASRSTSGSAETQYF	TGCGCCAGCAGATCGACTAGCGGGAGTGCAGAGACCCAGTACTTC
-	-	TRBV24-1	TRBJ1-5	CATSDIGGPNQPQHF	TGTGCCACCAGTGACATAGGGGGACCTAATCAGCCCCAGCATTTT
-	TRBD2	TRBV9	TRBJ2-5	CASSVGQMAGGPRETQYF	TGTGCCAGCAGCGTCGGTCAAATGGCGGGAGGGCCTCGGGAGACCCAGTACTTC
-	TRBD2	TRBV24-1	TRBJ2-1	CATSERLAGSYNEQFF	TGTGCCACCAGTGAAAGACTAGCGGGCTCCTACAATGAGCAGTTCTTC
once	-	TRBV19	TRBJ2-5	CASLSGEGETQYF	TGTGCCAGCCTGTCGGGGGAAGGGGAGACCCAGTACTTC
-	TRBD2	TRBV6-4	TRBJ2-3	CASSDQAGADTQYF	TGTGCCAGCAGTGACCAGGCGGGAGCGGATACGCAGTATTTT
-	TRBD2	TRBV19	TRBJ2-7	CASRSGVGYEQYF	TGTGCCAGTAGGAGCGGGGTGGGCTACGAGCAGTACTTC
-	TRBD1	TRBV7-8	TRBJ1-2	CASSYNFGQDYGYTF	TGTGCCAGCAGTTATAACTTTGGACAGGACTATGGCTACACCTTC
-	-	TRBV5-6	TRBJ1-2	CASKGGINYGYTF	TGTGCCAGCAAGGGAGGGATAAACTATGGCTACACCTTC
-	TRBD1	TRBV3-1/TRBV3-2	TRBJ1-3	CASSQGAGGVSGNTIYF	TGTGCCAGCAGCCAAGGGGCAGGGGGAGTTTCTGGAAACACCATATATTTT
-	TRBD1	TRBV12-5	TRBJ1-2	CASGLGTGGYTF	TGTGCTAGTGGTCTCGGGACAGGGGGCTACACCTTC